This TCR beta chain was sequenced for a study of T-cell reconstitution after alpha-beta-depleted transplantation in children. Researchers prepared the TCRbeta library using unique molecular identifiers, the study reports. TCRdb independently ran MiXCR on the PCR reads; one entry per CDR3 protein. The table has more than 450,000 distinct CDR3 sequences, around 16% seen once; the top ten hold 3.3%. Many counts were recorded for this clonotype. Germline lookup yields CDR1 SGHRS and CDR2 YFSETQ. The CDR3 is 12 residues long. Trimming took 2 bases from V and 3 from J, leaving 5 bases between them. This sequence was found in a human donor who donated a stem cell graft to a child with acute lymphoblastic leukemia. The chain employs TRBV5-1 and TRBJ2-5; no reliable D call. The source material was PBMCs from the stem cell graft donor, sampled from the stem cell graft. CDR3: CASSFGEETQYF. CDR3 in DNA: TGCGCCAGCAGCTTCGGTGAAGAGACCCAGTACTTC.